The 11 T cell receptor beta chains below come from one sample, sequenced in a study of OX40 agonist ivuxolimab in advanced cancers. Library construction relied on the immunoSEQ multiplex PCR assay. The table comes from immuneACCESS by way of TCRdb, which keeps in-frame sequences with V and J called. Part of the clones is missing from these tables; in studies checked, under half for an unresolved V gene and the rest for unknown reasons. In all, the sample holds roughly 58,000 clones, and more than 85% of those were seen once. The top ten hold 18% of the sample. The sequences come from CD4+ or CD8+ T cells sorted from blood, collected in a trial of the OX40 agonist ivuxolimab. These receptors were obtained from an adult with an advanced solid tumor such as melanoma, head and neck, liver or kidney cancer.

This chain connects TRBV6-6 to TRBJ2-7, with TRBD1 identical over 7 bases. Trimming removed 2 bases from V and 3 bases from J; junction bases left unmatched: 1. Looked up from germline, CDR1 is MNHNY and CDR2 is SVGAGI (reference sequence). This CDR3 comprises 13 residues. In nucleotides, the CDR3 is TGTGCCAGCAGTTACCGACAGGGCTACGAGCAGTACTTC. This encodes CASSYRQGYEQYF.

As regards this clone: At one end, the junction sequence differs from germline, possibly due to a read error. The rearrangement uses TRBV7-8 and TRBJ2-3; tentative D call: TRBD2 (6 bases). Germline CDR1 is SGHVS and CDR2 is FQNEAQ. CDR3 size: 13 residues. The CDR3: CASTTQGRDMPNF. CDR3 bases: TGTGCCAGCACGACCCAAGGGCGGGATATGCCGAATTTT. Using reference TRBV7-8 and TRBJ2-3 for the parts outside the CDR3, the full variable domain is GAGVSQSPRYKVAKRGQDVALRCDPISGHVSLFWYQQALGQGPEFLTYFQNEAQLDKSGLPSDRFFAERPEGSVSTLKIQRTQQEDSAVYLCASTTQGRDMPNFGPGTRLTVL.

The genes are TRBV27 and TRBJ2-1; TRBD2 agrees at 9 bases. The CDR3 sequence is 16 residues long. Germline CDR1 is MNHEY and CDR2 is SMNVEV (reference sequence). With 5 bases clipped from V and 8 bases from J, the junction kept 13 bases outside the gene matches. CDR3 sequence: CASSLTGTSLFHEQFF. The CDR3 DNA sequence: TGTGCCAGCAGTCTCACCGGGACTAGCCTTTTCCATGAGCAGTTCTTC.

The chain carries TRBV28 and TRBJ2-7, with TRBD1 identical over 7 bases. Germline CDR1 MDHEN, CDR2 SYDVKM. V shed 7 bases, J shed 2 bases, and the junction held 11 bases outside the gene matches. The CDR3 has 15 amino acids. CDR3 amino acids: CASKKGGQPAYEQYF. CDR3 DNA: TGTGCCAGCAAAAAAGGGGGCCAGCCAGCCTACGAGCAGTACTTC.

The chain joins TRBV5-6 to TRBJ1-1; TRBD1 aligns across 7 bases. Losses at the gene ends were 3 bases for V and 1 base for J; bases not matched to a gene: 6. From germline, CDR1 is SGHDT and CDR2 YYEEEE. The CDR3 totals 15 residues. This CDR3 is CASSSQGDTNTEAFF. In DNA, the CDR3 is TGTGCCAGCAGCTCCCAGGGGGACACGAACACTGAAGCTTTCTTT.

The chain employs TRBV15 and TRBJ2-7; TRBD1 agrees at 12 bases. Unmatched junction bases numbered 7, after V lost 1 base and J lost 6 bases. CDR1 and CDR2 (germline): LNHNV, YYDKDF (reference sequence). CDR3 length equals 16 residues. CDR3 sequence: CATSRGVGTGGVEQYF. In DNA form, the CDR3 reads TGTGCCACCAGCAGAGGTGTAGGGACAGGGGGCGTCGAGCAGTACTTC.

This chain connects TRBV16 to TRBJ2-7, with D perhaps TRBD2 (5 bases). V gave up 10 bases and J gave up 2 bases, with 15 bases separating them. Germline loops: CDR1 KGHSY, CDR2 FQNENV. This CDR3 has 13 residues. CDR3 sequence reads: CATEGPGTYEQYF. The CDR3, as DNA: TGTGCCACCGAGGGCCCGGGAACCTACGAGCAGTACTTC.

The J gene is TRBJ2-5, the V gene TRBV27; perhaps D is TRBD1 or TRBD2 (5 bases each). Trimming pared 3 bases from V and 7 bases from J, leaving 18 bases between. Germline lookup yields CDR1 MNHEY and CDR2 SMNVEV (reference sequence). The CDR3 is 15 amino acids. CDR3 coding DNA: TGTGCCAGCAGTTTCGGCGAGGGGTTGTCGGGGACCCAGTACTTC. Protein product: CASSFGEGLSGTQYF.

The rearrangement uses TRBV19 and TRBJ2-7, with D possibly being TRBD1 (5 bases). The CDR3 spans 11 residues. Germline CDR1 and CDR2: LNHDA and SQIVND (reference sequence). Trimming pared 9 bases from V and 0 bases from J, leaving 6 bases between. The CDR3 bases are TGTGCCAGCAGGGACTCCTACGAGCAGTACTTC. Protein sequence: CASRDSYEQYF.

V is TRBV27 and J is TRBJ2-3, with 8 bases fitting TRBD1. The germline V gene encodes CDR1 MNHEY and CDR2 SMNVEV (reference sequence). Trimming at V came to 6 bases and at J to 6 bases, leaving 11 bases not matched to a gene. The CDR3 covers 15 residues. The DNA of the CDR3 is TGTGCCAGCAGGATCACCCGGACAGGGAGGGATACGCAGTATTTT. Protein: CASRITRTGRDTQYF.

This rearrangement joins TRBV25-1 to TRBJ1-1, with D unclear. The CDR3 runs to 12 residues. The V end lost 4 bases, the J end lost 6 bases, and 9 bases lay between the germline ends. Germline V CDR1 and CDR2: MGHDK, SYGVNS. CDR3 sequence: CASSASHSEAFF. CDR3 bases: TGTGCCAGCAGTGCCAGCCACTCTGAAGCTTTCTTT.